Each of the 32 T cell receptor beta chains below was sequenced from the same sample in a study of identical twins (dated by TCRdb to 2015 to 2016). Libraries were made using 5' RACE. The run used an Illumina HiSeq 2000. TCRdb took the public reads, trimmed them with fastp at Q25, ran MiXCR for clone calling and kept in-frame beta chains. Each CDR3 protein gets just one entry, which takes the most common genes and DNA from the rows behind it. This sample has some 760,000 distinct CDR3 sequences in its table, and about 18% of those were observed once. Of the sample, around 14% is held by the ten largest clones. These data are also associated with another study on T cells expressing NK-cell markers.

Sequenced: PBMCs. Every receptor here comes from a woman between 18 and 29 years old in good health.

This clonotype was observed a few times. CDR3 sequence reads: CASSEAGWNYGYTF. CDR3 coding DNA: TGTGCCAGCTCAGAAGCAGGGTGGAACTATGGCTACACCTTC. V usage is TRBV18 and J usage is TRBJ1-2, with D possibly matching TRBD1 (5 bases). Germline CDR1 reads KGHSH; CDR2 reads LQKENI. This CDR3 contains 14 residues. V lost 5 bases and J lost 2, with 12 bases in between.

This sequence joins TRBV12-3 or TRBV12-4 and TRBJ1-5; 8 bases agree with TRBD1. V shed 1 base and J 7 bases; nucleotides not matched to a gene: 3. This CDR3 spans 14 amino acids. CDR3 loop: CASSLETGDQPQHF. CDR3 bases: TGTGCCAGCAGTTTAGAGACAGGGGACCAGCCCCAGCATTTT.

This clonotype was seen a few times. The chain has TRBV7-9 and TRBJ2-3; D is unclear. V lost 8 bases to trimming and J lost 0 bases, with 9 bases between them. The CDR3 consists of 13 residues. Germline V gives CDR1 SEHNR, CDR2 FQNEAQ (reference sequence). For the CDR3, the DNA is TGTGCCAGCCCTTACCTTAGCACAGATACGCAGTATTTT. This translates into CASPYLSTDTQYF.

V is TRBV6-2 or TRBV6-3 and J is TRBJ2-1; the D is unclear. V was cut by 0 bases and J by 0 bases, with 9 bases left in between. Germline CDR1 and CDR2: MNHEY and SVGEGT. The CDR3 length is 16 residues. The CDR3 coding sequence is TGTGCCAGCAGTTACTCTATCCGGAGCTCCTACAATGAGCAGTTCTTC. Encoded protein: CASSYSIRSSYNEQFF.

J is TRBJ2-1 and V is TRBV4-3; 12 nucleotides align to TRBD2. From germline, CDR1 is LGHNA and CDR2 YSLEER. The CDR3 runs to 17 residues. The V and J ends lost 7 bases and 0 bases, in that order; junction bases with no gene match: 7. This chain's CDR3 is CASTFLTSGSSYNEQFF. The CDR3 DNA reads as TGCGCCAGCACATTCCTGACTAGCGGGAGCTCCTACAATGAGCAGTTCTTC.

This clonotype was seen once. The CDR3 DNA reads as TGCGCCAGCAGCTACCTCTCGCGGGTGGGCAACAATGAGCAGTTCTTC. Protein sequence: CASSYLSRVGNNEQFF. This chain connects TRBV5-1 to TRBJ2-1; possibly TRBD2 for D (5 bases). Deletions cut 3 bases from V and 5 bases from J, with 18 bases between. This CDR3 has 16 amino acids. Germline V gene lookup returns CDR1 SGHRS and CDR2 YFSETQ.

This clonotype showed up many times. The chain is built from TRBV20-1 and TRBJ2-1; weak D call: TRBD2 (7 bases). The germline V gene has CDR1 DFQATT and CDR2 SNEGSKA (reference sequence). The CDR3 length is 14 residues. The germline V and J ends were trimmed by 6 bases and 5 bases, with 17 bases remaining between them. Here the CDR3 reads CSASRGGINNEQFF. CDR3 DNA sequence: TGCAGTGCCAGTAGGGGGGGGATCAACAATGAGCAGTTCTTC.

The chain joins TRBV20-1 to TRBJ2-3, with 7 bases aligning to TRBD2. The CDR3 has 14 amino acids. From germline, CDR1 is DFQATT and CDR2 SNEGSKA (reference sequence). The V and J ends lost 5 bases and 6 bases, in that order; junction bases with no gene match: 11. CDR3 protein: CSAERAGPKDTQYF. As DNA, the CDR3 is TGCAGTGCTGAAAGAGCGGGGCCTAAGGATACGCAGTATTTT.

This chain joins TRBV12-3 or TRBV12-4 and TRBJ2-1, with TRBD2 matching over 9 bases. The CDR3 sequence is 17 residues long. With 0 bases clipped from V and 6 bases from J, the junction kept 9 bases outside the gene matches. CDR3 protein: CASSLAVSSSGINEQFF. In nucleotides, the CDR3 is TGTGCCAGCAGTTTAGCGGTTTCGTCTAGCGGGATCAATGAGCAGTTCTTC.

This clonotype has just a few counts. This chain connects TRBV7-2 to TRBJ2-3; 7 nucleotides line up with TRBD2. V lost 0 bases to trimming and J lost 2 bases; unmatched junction nucleotides: 5. The CDR3 is made up of 16 amino acids. CDR1 and CDR2 (germline): SGHTA, FQGNSA. This CDR3 reads CASSLAVGTITDTQYF. In DNA, the CDR3 is TGTGCCAGCAGCTTAGCAGTAGGGACTATCACAGATACGCAGTATTTT.

V and J are TRBV20-1 and TRBJ1-4; 10 nucleotides agree with TRBD1. Losses at the gene ends were 6 bases for V and 8 bases for J; bases not matched to a gene: 9. Germline CDR1 is DFQATT and CDR2 is SNEGSKA (reference sequence). The CDR3 contains 14 residues. The CDR3 coding sequence is TGCAGTGCCTCAAAGACAGGGGGCGGAGAAAAACTGTTTTTT. Translated: CSASKTGGGEKLFF.

This clonotype showed up just a few times. The rearrangement links TRBV7-6 to TRBJ2-1; 7 bases align to TRBD1. V lost 5 bases and J lost 4; bases outside the gene matches: 5. This CDR3 comprises 14 residues. The germline CDR1 and CDR2 sequences are SGHVS and FNYEAQ. The chain's CDR3 is CASSEPGQYNEQFF. CDR3 DNA: TGTGCCAGCAGCGAGCCGGGACAGTACAATGAGCAGTTCTTC.

The chain has TRBV20-1 and TRBJ2-7; D ambiguous. CDR3 length: 14 amino acids. V dropped 6 bases and J dropped 0 bases, with 15 bases sitting between them. Per the germline V gene, CDR1 is DFQATT and CDR2 is SNEGSKA (reference sequence). The CDR3 nucleotides are TGCAGTGCCCCGTCCGGGCCGTTCTCCTACGAGCAGTACTTC. Protein: CSAPSGPFSYEQYF.

This clonotype was detected ten times or more. The rearrangement links TRBV7-8 to TRBJ2-5, with TRBD2 matching over 12 bases. Looked up from germline, CDR1 is SGHVS and CDR2 is FQNEAQ. This CDR3 is built from 14 residues. The J segment lost 3 bases and the V segment lost 5 bases, leaving 1 base of the junction unmatched. In DNA form, the CDR3 reads TGTGCCAGCAGCAGACTAGCGGGGGAAGAGACCCAGTACTTC. Translation gives CASSRLAGEETQYF. The full variable domain, its missing parts supplied by reference TRBV7-8 and TRBJ2-5, is GAGVSQSPRYKVAKRGQDVALRCDPISGHVSLFWYQQALGQGPEFLTYFQNEAQLDKSGLPSDRFFAERPEGSVSTLKIQRTQQEDSAVYLCASSRLAGEETQYFGPGTRLLVL.

V is TRBV2 and J is TRBJ2-7; tentative D call: TRBD2 (6 bases). This CDR3 has 11 amino acids. CDR1 and CDR2 from the germline V gene are SNHLY and FYNNEI. Trimming shortened V by 9 bases and J by 6 bases, and 12 bases separated the two germline ends. The CDR3 DNA is TGTGCCAGTCGACTAGTTGGCGAGCAGTACTTC. Translated: CASRLVGEQYF. Looking up the rest from reference TRBV2 and TRBJ2-7 gives the full variable domain: EPEVTQTPSHQVTQMGQEVILRCVPISNHLYFYWYRQILGQKVEFLVSFYNNEISEKSEIFDDQFSVERPDGSNFTLKIRSTKLEDSAMYFCASRLVGEQYFGPGTRLTVT.

The rearrangement joins TRBV5-1 to TRBJ2-1; 7 bases are shared with TRBD1. J lost 0 bases, V lost 4 bases, and 7 bases had no gene match. This CDR3 comprises 16 residues. The germline gives CDR1 SGHRS, CDR2 YFSETQ. This chain's CDR3 is CASSPRQGSSYNEQFF. CDR3 nucleotides: TGCGCCAGCAGCCCGCGACAGGGTAGCTCCTACAATGAGCAGTTCTTC.

The rearrangement joins TRBV9 to TRBJ2-5, with 7 bases matching TRBD1. J was trimmed by 2 bases and V by 0 bases; bases with no gene match: 4. Germline lookup yields CDR1 SGDLS and CDR2 YYNGEE. The CDR3 spans 15 residues. The CDR3 coding sequence is TGTGCCAGCAGCGTAGGACAGGGCCGGCAAGAGACCCAGTACTTC. Translation gives CASSVGQGRQETQYF. Full variable domain (outside the CDR3, taken from reference TRBV9 and TRBJ2-5): DSGVTQTPKHLITATGQRVTLRCSPRSGDLSVYWYQQSLDQGLQFLIQYYNGEERAKGNILERFSAQQFPDLHSELNLSSLELGDSALYFCASSVGQGRQETQYFGPGTRLLVL.

This clonotype was recorded a few times. The CDR3 spells CATSRDSFRTDTQYF. The CDR3, as DNA: TGTGCCACCAGCAGAGATAGTTTCCGCACAGATACGCAGTATTTT. The chain is built from TRBV15 and TRBJ2-3; D unclear. Trimming took off 0 bases at V and 1 base at J, with 8 bases between the two ends. From germline, CDR1 is LNHNV and CDR2 YYDKDF (reference sequence). This CDR3 region has 15 residues.

V gene TRBV19 combines with J gene TRBJ2-1; D may match TRBD1 or TRBD2 (5 bases each). Looked up from germline, CDR1 is LNHDA and CDR2 is SQIVND (reference sequence). The V end lost 6 bases, the J end lost 5 bases, and 14 bases lay between the germline ends. The CDR3 length is 14 residues. This CDR3 reads CASRGTDTHNEQFF. The CDR3 nucleotides read TGTGCCAGTAGGGGGACGGACACCCACAATGAGCAGTTCTTC. The variable domain in full, with the rest retrieved from reference TRBV19 and TRBJ2-1, is DGGITQSPKYLFRKEGQNVTLSCEQNLNHDAMYWYRQDPGQGLRLIYYSQIVNDFQKGDIAEGYSVSREKKESFPLTVTSAQKNPTAFYLCASRGTDTHNEQFFGPGTRLTVL.

There are a few counts of this clonotype. The V and J genes are TRBV24-1 and TRBJ2-5; D is perhaps TRBD2 (7 bases). V lost 4 bases to trimming and J lost 4 bases, with 15 bases between them. In germline, CDR1 is KGHDR, CDR2 SFDVKD. The CDR3 has 15 residues. The CDR3 DNA reads as TGTGCCACCAGTGACCTAAGGGGGGAGGGAGAGACCCAGTACTTC. Its translation: CATSDLRGEGETQYF.

This clonotype turned up a few times. V is TRBV20-1 and J is TRBJ1-5; possible D gene TRBD1, 6 bases. Trimming pared 6 bases from V and 7 bases from J, leaving 22 bases between. Germline CDR1 and CDR2: DFQATT and SNEGSKA (reference sequence). CDR3 length: 15 amino acids. The CDR3 DNA is TGCAGTGCACTAACCCCACAGGGAATGCGCCAGCCCCAGCATTTT. Protein product: CSALTPQGMRQPQHF.

The chain links TRBV20-1 to TRBJ2-5; 9 nucleotides agree with TRBD2. V shed 5 bases and J 0 bases; nucleotides not matched to a gene: 10. The CDR3 extends over 16 amino acids. In germline, CDR1 is DFQATT, CDR2 SNEGSKA (reference sequence). CDR3 protein: CSADQIAGVYQETQYF. In DNA form, the CDR3 reads TGCAGTGCTGACCAAATAGCGGGAGTTTACCAAGAGACCCAGTACTTC.

This clonotype has just a few counts. V gene TRBV4-2 combines with J gene TRBJ2-1; D remains ambiguous. The CDR3 has 15 amino acids. The V end was cut by 1 base, the J end by 4 bases, with 11 bases between. Germline CDR1 LGHNA, CDR2 YNFKEQ. The CDR3 DNA is TGTGCCAGCAGCCAAGTAGATCGTGGTTACAATGAGCAGTTCTTC. This encodes CASSQVDRGYNEQFF.

This clonotype was counted a few times. The chain's CDR3 is CASRTGDQPQHF. The CDR3 nucleotides read TGTGCCAGCAGGACAGGGGATCAGCCCCAGCATTTT. J is TRBJ1-5 and V is TRBV7-9; the match to TRBD1 covers 8 bases. Trimming cost V 6 bases and J 5 bases; bases outside gene matches: 0. This CDR3 spans 12 amino acids. The germline gives CDR1 SEHNR, CDR2 FQNEAQ (reference sequence).

A few counts support this clonotype. This chain joins TRBV10-3 and TRBJ2-4, with D unresolved. Germline V gene sequence: CDR1 ENHRY, CDR2 SYGVKD. The CDR3 is made up of 11 amino acids. V lost 10 bases, J lost 5 bases, and 9 bases lay in between. CDR3 residues: CATMDQNIQYF. CDR3 bases: TGTGCCACTATGGACCAAAACATTCAGTACTTC.

This clonotype was seen at least ten times. This sequence joins TRBV6-2 or TRBV6-3 and TRBJ2-1; no definite D call. Trimming removed 5 bases from V and 7 bases from J, with 6 bases in between. Germline V gene lookup returns CDR1 MNHEY and CDR2 SVGEGT. The CDR3 has 11 amino acids. The chain's CDR3 is CASSARNEQFF. The CDR3 DNA follows: TGTGCCAGCAGTGCGAGGAATGAGCAGTTCTTC.

CDR3 DNA: TGTGCCAGCAAGGAGACAGGCAATCGTAACTATGGCTACACCTTC. This translates into CASKETGNRNYGYTF. The V and J genes are TRBV27 and TRBJ1-2, with D tentatively TRBD1 (6 bases). There are 15 residues in the CDR3. V lost 7 bases, J lost 1 base, and 16 bases lay in between. Germline V lookup: CDR1 MNHEY, CDR2 SMNVEV (reference sequence).

This clonotype was recorded a few times. The V call is TRBV5-6, the J call TRBJ1-1; a possible D gene is TRBD1 (5 bases). Germline loops: CDR1 SGHDT, CDR2 YYEEEE. Trimming cost V 5 bases and J 5 bases, with 16 bases left between them. The CDR3 totals 14 residues. The CDR3 protein is CASRDIDRATEAFF. In DNA, the CDR3 is TGTGCCAGCAGGGATATTGACAGAGCTACTGAAGCTTTCTTT.

The V gene is TRBV15, the J gene TRBJ2-4; unclear D gene. Trimming took 0 bases from V and 3 from J, leaving 15 bases between them. Germline CDR1 is LNHNV and CDR2 is YYDKDF (reference sequence). This CDR3 has 17 amino acids. CDR3 protein: CATSRDWGPSFKNIQYF. The CDR3 DNA reads TGTGCCACCAGCAGAGATTGGGGTCCCTCTTTCAAAAACATTCAGTACTTC. Using reference TRBV15 and TRBJ2-4 for the parts outside the CDR3, the full variable domain is DAMVIQNPRYQVTQFGKPVTLSCSQTLNHNVMYWYQQKSSQAPKLLFHYYDKDFNNEADTPDNFQSRRPNTSFCFLDIRSPGLGDTAMYLCATSRDWGPSFKNIQYFGAGTRLSVL.

This clonotype showed up just a few times. The chain joins TRBV29-1 to TRBJ2-1, with D tentatively TRBD2 (5 bases). CDR3 length equals 11 residues. CDR1 is SQVTM and CDR2 is ANQGSEA in the germline V gene. Trimming took 5 bases from V and 8 from J, leaving 10 bases between them. The CDR3 reads CSVSLAYEQFF. The CDR3 region has the DNA TGCAGCGTTTCGTTAGCGTATGAGCAGTTCTTC.

This clonotype was seen a few times. The chain links TRBV5-1 to TRBJ1-2; 12 bases are a match to TRBD1. J was trimmed by 6 bases and V by 4 bases; bases with no gene match: 7. CDR1 is SGHRS and CDR2 is YFSETQ in the germline V gene. The CDR3 sequence is 15 residues long. The CDR3 reads CASSRPGQGADGYTF. The CDR3 coding sequence is TGCGCCAGCAGCCGTCCGGGACAGGGGGCGGATGGCTACACCTTC.

This clonotype was recorded a few times. The V call is TRBV20-1, the J call TRBJ2-1; 8 bases fit TRBD1. CDR3 length: 15 residues. Germline CDR1 and CDR2: DFQATT and SNEGSKA (reference sequence). V was pared by 3 bases and J by 6 bases, with 10 bases of the junction left unmatched. The CDR3 region is CSARDSRGTGNEQFF. The DNA of the CDR3 is TGCAGTGCTAGGGACTCTAGGGGGACAGGCAATGAGCAGTTCTTC.